Below are 27 T cell receptor beta chains sequenced from a single sample in a study of preoperative IRX-2 immunotherapy in early breast cancer. Treatment reported: preoperative locoregional IRX-2 cytokine immunotherapy. TCRdb's copy holds only in-frame clones and misses some; the assay was immunoSEQ multiplex PCR. The sample lists tens of thousands of clones, about 68% occurring once. Sequenced here: lymph node tissue, sampled after IRX-2 immunotherapy. Receptor source: a human donor with breast cancer.

V and J are TRBV19 and TRBJ1-5; 10 bases are shared with TRBD1. The CDR3 is 15 amino acids. V lost 1 base and J lost 5; bases outside the gene matches: 2. CDR1 LNHDA and CDR2 SQIVND come from the germline V gene (reference sequence). DNA for the CDR3: TGTGCCAGTAGTATAGGAGGGACAGGGGATCAGCCCCAGCATTTT. The encoded protein is CASSIGGTGDQPQHF.

The table lists this clone with a few counts. The chain is built from TRBV11-3 and TRBJ1-5; the D is unclear. Trimming pared 3 bases from V and 5 bases from J, leaving 11 bases between. Per germline, CDR1 SGHNT and CDR2 YENEEA. This CDR3 spans 14 amino acids. The CDR3 DNA reads as TGTGCCAGCAGCTTGACGGGGTTTCATCAGCCCCAGCATTTT. Its translation is CASSLTGFHQPQHF.

CDR3: CATDPLQREAGTDTQYF. In nucleotides, the CDR3 is TGTGCCACCGATCCTCTTCAGCGGGAGGCGGGCACAGATACGCAGTATTTT. This chain uses TRBV6-8 with TRBJ2-3; 9 positions match TRBD2. V shed 10 bases and J 1 base; nucleotides not matched to a gene: 15. CDR3 length: 17 amino acids. Germline-derived CDR1 and CDR2 are MNHGY and SAAAGT.

This clone was found once. The chain couples TRBV11-3 to TRBJ2-1; 13 nucleotides align to TRBD2. CDR1 is SGHNT, CDR2 YENEEA, per germline. The CDR3 covers 15 residues. J lost 7 bases, V lost 5 bases, and 5 bases had no gene match. The CDR3 loop reads CASSPGLAGVNEQFF. CDR3 nucleotides: TGTGCCAGCAGCCCAGGACTAGCGGGAGTAAATGAGCAGTTCTTC.

This clone was recorded a few times. V and J are TRBV11-3 and TRBJ2-3; 7 bases line up with TRBD2. Germline V CDR1 and CDR2: SGHNT, YENEEA. The CDR3 has 16 amino acids. The ends lost 6 bases at V and 3 bases at J; junction bases unmatched: 12. CDR3 DNA: TGTGCCAGCAGGCCTAGGGCGGGAGAAGGTACAGATACGCAGTATTTT. Protein product: CASRPRAGEGTDTQYF.

V and J are TRBV28 and TRBJ1-1, with a weak D call TRBD1 (6 bases). V was shortened by 2 bases and J by 1 base, with 11 bases between the two germline ends. This CDR3 has 15 residues. Germline CDR1 is MDHEN and CDR2 is SYDVKM. DNA for the CDR3: TGTGCCAGCAGTTTAGCGGGGGCCGGGAACACTGAAGCTTTCTTT. Protein: CASSLAGAGNTEAFF.

V usage is TRBV5-1 and J usage is TRBJ2-2; 8 bases map to TRBD1. CDR1 is SGHRS and CDR2 is YFSETQ in the germline V gene. With 7 bases clipped from V and 1 base from J, the junction kept 6 bases outside the gene matches. CDR3 length equals 15 residues. The CDR3 DNA reads as TGCGCCAGCCGGGTAGGACAGGGGAACACCGGGGAGCTGTTTTTT. It yields the protein CASRVGQGNTGELFF.

The rearrangement uses TRBV29-1 and TRBJ1-2, with 9 bases identical to TRBD1. V trimming: 5 bases; J trimming: 9 bases; junction bases outside the gene matches: 10. CDR3 length: 13 amino acids. CDR1 is SQVTM and CDR2 is ANQGSEA in the germline V gene. As DNA, the CDR3 is TGCAGCGTTCAAACCGGGACAGGGAAGAGCTACACCTTC. This codes for CSVQTGTGKSYTF.

The chain employs TRBV6-8 and TRBJ2-7, with a possible D match to TRBD1 (5 bases). The V end lost 3 bases, the J end lost 0 bases, and 12 bases lay between the germline ends. CDR1 is MNHGY and CDR2 is SAAAGT in the germline V gene. This CDR3 is 15 amino acids long. As DNA, the CDR3 is TGTGCCAGCAGTTATCTGGGGCCGAGCTCCTACGAGCAGTACTTC. This codes for CASSYLGPSSYEQYF.

Points on this clone: At one end the junction does not follow the germline gene, possibly because of a read error. The V and J genes are TRBV14 and TRBJ2-1, with 8 bases identical to TRBD2. The germline CDR1 and CDR2 sequences are SGHDN and FVKESK. CDR3 length equals 12 residues. CDR3: CASSRYGTREIF. As DNA, the CDR3 is TGTGCCAGCAGCCGCTACGGGACTAGGGAAATCTTC.

This chain uses TRBV6-8 with TRBJ2-2, with 8 bases that match TRBD1. The CDR3 is made up of 15 amino acids. V gave up 5 bases and J gave up 7 bases; unmatched junction bases: 9. Germline assignment: CDR1 MNHGY and CDR2 SAAAGT. CDR3 sequence: CASSGDRGFGGELFF. CDR3 DNA sequence: TGTGCCAGCAGTGGAGACAGGGGTTTCGGCGGGGAGCTGTTTTTT.

Details on this clone: At one end, the junction sequence differs from germline, possibly due to a read error. The chain links TRBV18 to TRBJ2-2; TRBD2 agrees at 10 bases. The CDR3 is made up of 16 amino acids. Looked up from germline, CDR1 is KGHSH and CDR2 is LQKENI. The CDR3, as DNA: TGTGCCAGCTCAGCACCGGGACTAGCGCCCACCGGGGAGCTGTTTTTT. Protein sequence: CASSAPGLAPTGELFF.

The chain carries TRBV11-3 and TRBJ2-7; tentatively, D is TRBD1 (6 bases). CDR3 length: 14 residues. Germline CDR1 is SGHNT and CDR2 is YENEEA. V lost 7 bases to trimming and J lost 6 bases, with 19 bases between them. The CDR3 nucleotides are TGTGCCAGCAAAGGGGGTCAACCTGGTGGCGAGCAGTACTTC. This translates into CASKGGQPGGEQYF.

The rearrangement uses TRBV30 and TRBJ1-2; D remains ambiguous. Germline V lookup: CDR1 GTSNPN, CDR2 SVGIG (reference sequence). Between the trimmed V and J ends, which lost 7 bases and 2 bases, there was a span of 14 bases. The CDR3 has 13 amino acids. CDR3 sequence: CASQTGRNYGYTF. Written as DNA, the CDR3 is TGTGCCTCACAAACTGGCCGCAACTATGGCTACACCTTC.

V usage is TRBV5-1 and J usage is TRBJ2-7, with 9 bases matching TRBD2. The trim removed 1 base at V and 6 bases at J, leaving 8 bases unmatched. CDR1 is SGHRS, CDR2 YFSETQ, per germline. The CDR3 is 15 residues long. The chain's CDR3 is CASSLRTSEIGEQYF. In nucleotides, the CDR3 is TGCGCCAGCAGCTTGCGGACTAGCGAAATCGGCGAGCAGTACTTC.

This chain uses TRBV6-8 with TRBJ1-5; no firm D call. The germline V and J ends were trimmed by 10 bases and 1 base, with 14 bases remaining between them. This CDR3 has 14 residues. The germline V gene has CDR1 MNHGY and CDR2 SAAAGT. The CDR3 sequence is CATARGRSNQPQHF. The CDR3 DNA is TGTGCCACCGCGCGGGGAAGAAGCAATCAGCCCCAGCATTTT.

This chain uses TRBV28 with TRBJ2-7; 8 bases fit TRBD2. The CDR3 is 13 amino acids. Germline CDR1 reads MDHEN; CDR2 reads SYDVKM. Germline trimming cut 7 bases from V and 3 bases from J; bases unmatched to any gene: 5. The CDR3 DNA reads TGTGCCAGCATCGGGAGGGGGAACTACGAGCAGTACTTC. Protein sequence: CASIGRGNYEQYF.

The V and J genes are TRBV28 and TRBJ1-2; D is perhaps TRBD1 (5 bases). Trimming left V 6 bases short and J 10 bases short, with 18 bases between. Germline values: CDR1 MDHEN, CDR2 SYDVKM. CDR3 length: 13 residues. CDR3 sequence (DNA): TGTGCCAGCAGCCCGGGACGGATCCACACCTACACCTTC. Translating gives CASSPGRIHTYTF.

In this sample, this clone turned up a few times. The chain recombines TRBV11-3 with TRBJ2-7, with D unclear. CDR1 and CDR2 from the germline V gene are SGHNT and YENEEA. V was trimmed by 4 bases and J by 0 bases, leaving 10 bases between them. This CDR3 has 14 amino acids. The CDR3 DNA is TGTGCCAGCAGCTCACAGAGTTCCTCCTACGAGCAGTACTTC. Translated, it gives CASSSQSSSYEQYF.

The chain is built from TRBV30 and TRBJ1-3; D ambiguous. This CDR3 is 12 amino acids long. V lost 1 base, J lost 5 bases, and 6 bases lay in between. Per germline, CDR1 GTSNPN and CDR2 SVGIG (reference sequence). The CDR3 loop is CAWSDDRNTIYF. The CDR3 coding sequence is TGTGCCTGGAGTGATGATAGAAACACCATATATTTT.

V usage is TRBV7-7 and J usage is TRBJ2-7; TRBD1 matches 9 bases. V shed 1 base, J shed 5 bases, and the junction held 9 bases outside the gene matches. CDR1 is SSHAT, CDR2 FNYEAQ, per germline (reference sequence). This CDR3 is 16 amino acids long. The CDR3 DNA follows: TGTGCCAGCAGCTTAGTCGGTGGGGACAGGGCCCACGAGCAGTACTTC. This translates into CASSLVGGDRAHEQYF. Using reference TRBV7-7 and TRBJ2-7 for the parts outside the CDR3, the full variable domain is GAGVSQSPRYKVTKRGQDVTLRCDPISSHATLYWYQQALGQGPEFLTYFNYEAQPDKSGLPSDRFSAERPEGSISTLTIQRTEQRDSAMYRCASSLVGGDRAHEQYFGPGTRLTVT.

V is TRBV11-3 and J is TRBJ1-4, with TRBD1 identical over 8 bases. Germline V gene data show CDR1 as SGHNT and CDR2 as YENEEA. CDR3 length: 16 residues. Trimming removed 1 base from V and 3 bases from J; junction bases left unmatched: 4. The CDR3 spells CASSLGRGRANEKLFF. Written as DNA, the CDR3 is TGTGCCAGCAGCTTAGGCAGGGGGCGGGCTAATGAAAAACTGTTTTTT.

In this sample, this clone turned up once. The chain employs TRBV6-4 and TRBJ2-2, with 8 bases lining up with TRBD1. In germline, CDR1 is MRHNA, CDR2 SNTAGT. J gave up 1 base and V 5 bases, and 3 bases lay outside the gene matches. The CDR3 spans 15 residues. The CDR3 reads CASSSDRGNTGELFF. The DNA of the CDR3 is TGTGCCAGCAGTTCAGACAGGGGGAACACCGGGGAGCTGTTTTTT.

This chain joins TRBV11-3 and TRBJ1-1; D perhaps matches TRBD1 (6 bases). Germline assignment: CDR1 SGHNT and CDR2 YENEEA. The CDR3 is 15 residues long. V was cut by 1 base and J by 3 bases, with 12 bases left in between. Here the CDR3 DNA reads TGTGCCAGCAGCTTAGTCGGGGGGCGGGACACTGAAGCTTTCTTT. This gives the protein CASSLVGGRDTEAFF.

The chain joins TRBV6-8 to TRBJ2-3, with a possible D match to TRBD2 (5 bases). Germline V gene sequence: CDR1 MNHGY, CDR2 SAAAGT. Trimming pared 5 bases from V and 4 bases from J, leaving 13 bases between. The CDR3 loop spans 14 amino acids. This CDR3 is CASSVKAGSDTQYF. In nucleotides, the CDR3 is TGTGCCAGCAGTGTAAAGGCGGGCTCAGATACGCAGTATTTT.

DNA of the CDR3: TGTGCCAGCAGTTTCGGGGGAGGGGAGACCCAGTACTTC. Protein product: CASSFGGGETQYF. This chain connects TRBV28 to TRBJ2-5; 7 bases are a match to TRBD2. The ends lost 3 bases at V and 5 bases at J; junction bases unmatched: 3. From germline, CDR1 is MDHEN and CDR2 SYDVKM. CDR3 size: 13 residues.

The CDR3 sequence: CASSPPGLAGKFF. For the CDR3, the DNA is TGTGCCAGTAGTCCACCGGGACTAGCGGGGAAGTTCTTC. The chain has TRBV19 and TRBJ2-1, with 13 bases lining up with TRBD2. V shed 5 bases, J shed 14 bases, and the junction held 6 bases outside the gene matches. Germline V gene data show CDR1 as LNHDA and CDR2 as SQIVND (reference sequence). The CDR3 contains 13 residues.